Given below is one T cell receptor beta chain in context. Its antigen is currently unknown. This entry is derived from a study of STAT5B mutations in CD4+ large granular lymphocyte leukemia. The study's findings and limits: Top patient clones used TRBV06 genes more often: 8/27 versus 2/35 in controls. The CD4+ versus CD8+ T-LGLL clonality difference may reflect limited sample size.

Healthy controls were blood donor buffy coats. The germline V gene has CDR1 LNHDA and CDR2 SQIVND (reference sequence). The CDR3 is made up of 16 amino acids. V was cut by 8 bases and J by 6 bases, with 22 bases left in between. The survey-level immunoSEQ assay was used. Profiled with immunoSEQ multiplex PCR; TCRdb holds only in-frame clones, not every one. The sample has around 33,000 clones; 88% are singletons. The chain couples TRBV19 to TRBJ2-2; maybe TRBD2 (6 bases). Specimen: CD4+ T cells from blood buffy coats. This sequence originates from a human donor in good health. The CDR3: CASFHLGRGRAGELFF. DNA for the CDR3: TGTGCCAGTTTTCATCTTGGGCGGGGTAGAGCCGGGGAGCTGTTTTTT.